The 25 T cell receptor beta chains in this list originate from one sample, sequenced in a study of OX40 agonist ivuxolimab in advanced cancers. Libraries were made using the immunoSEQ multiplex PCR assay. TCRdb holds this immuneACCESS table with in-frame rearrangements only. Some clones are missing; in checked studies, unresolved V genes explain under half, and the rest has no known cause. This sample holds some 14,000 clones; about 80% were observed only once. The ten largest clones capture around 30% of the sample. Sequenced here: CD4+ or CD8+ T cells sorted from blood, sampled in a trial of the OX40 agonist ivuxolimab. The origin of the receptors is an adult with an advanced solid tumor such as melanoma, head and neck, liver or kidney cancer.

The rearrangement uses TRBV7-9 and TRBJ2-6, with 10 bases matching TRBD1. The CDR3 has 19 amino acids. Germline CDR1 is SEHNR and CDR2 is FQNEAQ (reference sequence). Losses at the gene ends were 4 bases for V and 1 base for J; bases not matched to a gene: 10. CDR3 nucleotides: TGTGCCAGCAGCTGGGCCCGGGGACAGGGGACATCTGGGGCCAACGTCCTGACTTTC. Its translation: CASSWARGQGTSGANVLTF.

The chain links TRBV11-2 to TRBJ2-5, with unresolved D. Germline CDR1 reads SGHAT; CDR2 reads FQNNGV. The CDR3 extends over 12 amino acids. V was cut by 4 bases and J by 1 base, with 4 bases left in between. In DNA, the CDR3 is TGTGCCAGCAGCTACCTCCAAGAGACCCAGTACTTC. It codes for CASSYLQETQYF.

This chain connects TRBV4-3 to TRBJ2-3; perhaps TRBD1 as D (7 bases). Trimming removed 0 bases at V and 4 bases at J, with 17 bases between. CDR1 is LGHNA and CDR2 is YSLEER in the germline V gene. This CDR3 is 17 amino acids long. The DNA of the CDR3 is TGCGCCAGCAGCCAAGAGCGCAGGGGGGTTATTGCAGATACGCAGTATTTT. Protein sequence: CASSQERRGVIADTQYF.

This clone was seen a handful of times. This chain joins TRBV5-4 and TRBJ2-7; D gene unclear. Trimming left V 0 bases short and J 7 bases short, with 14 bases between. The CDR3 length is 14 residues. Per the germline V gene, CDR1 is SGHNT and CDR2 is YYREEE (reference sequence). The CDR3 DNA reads TGTGCCAGCAGCTTGGGGGCCACCAAAGGAGAGCAGTACTTC. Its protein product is CASSLGATKGEQYF.

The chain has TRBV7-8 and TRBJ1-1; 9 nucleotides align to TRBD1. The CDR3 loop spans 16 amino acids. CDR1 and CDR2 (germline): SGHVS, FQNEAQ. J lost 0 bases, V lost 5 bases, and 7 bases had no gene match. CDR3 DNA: TGTGCCAGCAGCGCCCGTGGGACAGGGATGAACACTGAAGCTTTCTTT. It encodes CASSARGTGMNTEAFF. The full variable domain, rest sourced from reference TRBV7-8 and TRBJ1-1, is GAGVSQSPRYKVAKRGQDVALRCDPISGHVSLFWYQQALGQGPEFLTYFQNEAQLDKSGLPSDRFFAERPEGSVSTLKIQRTQQEDSAVYLCASSARGTGMNTEAFFGQGTRLTVV.

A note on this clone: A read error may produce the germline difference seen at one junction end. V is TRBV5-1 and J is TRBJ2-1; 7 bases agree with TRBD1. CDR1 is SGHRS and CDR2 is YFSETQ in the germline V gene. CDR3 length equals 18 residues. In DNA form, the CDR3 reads TGCGCCAGCCGCTTACCCCAGGGGGTAGCGACCCCCTACAATGAGCAGTTCTTC. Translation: CASRLPQGVATPYNEQFF.

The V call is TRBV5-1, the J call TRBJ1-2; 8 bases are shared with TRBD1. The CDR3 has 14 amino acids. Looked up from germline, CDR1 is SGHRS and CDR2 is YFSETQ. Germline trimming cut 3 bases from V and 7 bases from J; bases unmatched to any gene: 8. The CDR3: CASSSTQGATGYTF. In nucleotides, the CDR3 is TGCGCCAGCAGCTCAACCCAGGGGGCGACTGGCTACACCTTC.

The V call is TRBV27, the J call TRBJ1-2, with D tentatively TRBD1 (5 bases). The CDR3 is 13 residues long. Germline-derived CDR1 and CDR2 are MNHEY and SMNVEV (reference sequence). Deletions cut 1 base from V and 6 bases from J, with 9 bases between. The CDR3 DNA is TGTGCCAGCAGTTTATGGCAGGGAAATGGCTACACCTTC. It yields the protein CASSLWQGNGYTF.

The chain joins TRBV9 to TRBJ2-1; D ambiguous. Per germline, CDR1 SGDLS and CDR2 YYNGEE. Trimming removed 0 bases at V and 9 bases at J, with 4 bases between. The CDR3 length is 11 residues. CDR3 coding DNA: TGTGCCAGCAGCGTAGGAGGTGAGCAGTTCTTC. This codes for CASSVGGEQFF.

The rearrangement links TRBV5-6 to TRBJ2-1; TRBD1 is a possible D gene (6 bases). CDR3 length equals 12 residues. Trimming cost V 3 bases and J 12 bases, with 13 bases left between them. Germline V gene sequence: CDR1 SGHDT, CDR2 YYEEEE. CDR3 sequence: CASSSTGPGQFF. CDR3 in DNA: TGTGCCAGCAGCTCGACAGGCCCTGGGCAGTTCTTC.

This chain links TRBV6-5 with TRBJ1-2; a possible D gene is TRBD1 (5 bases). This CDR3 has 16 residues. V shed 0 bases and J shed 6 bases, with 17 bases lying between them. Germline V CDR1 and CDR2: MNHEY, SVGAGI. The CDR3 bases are TGTGCCAGCAGTTACTCGAGTACGGGGGACCTCGATGGCTACACCTTC. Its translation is CASSYSSTGDLDGYTF.

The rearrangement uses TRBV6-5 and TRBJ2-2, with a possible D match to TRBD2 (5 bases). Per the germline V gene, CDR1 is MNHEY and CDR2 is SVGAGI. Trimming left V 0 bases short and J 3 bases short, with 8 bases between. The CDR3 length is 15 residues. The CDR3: CASSYSDYYTGELFF. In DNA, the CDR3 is TGTGCCAGCAGTTACTCAGACTACTACACCGGGGAGCTGTTTTTT.

The CDR3 sequence: CASSLGVYEQYF. The CDR3 bases are TGTGCCAGCAGCCTAGGGGTATACGAGCAGTACTTC. J is TRBJ2-7 and V is TRBV5-6, with a weak D call TRBD1 (5 bases). Germline V CDR1 and CDR2: SGHDT, YYEEEE. Trimming took 4 bases from V and 4 from J, leaving 9 bases between them. The CDR3 extends over 12 amino acids.

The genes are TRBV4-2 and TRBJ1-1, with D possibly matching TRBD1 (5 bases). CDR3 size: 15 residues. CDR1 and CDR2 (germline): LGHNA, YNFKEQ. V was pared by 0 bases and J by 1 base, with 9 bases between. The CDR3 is CASSQDWGGNTEAFF. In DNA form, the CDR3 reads TGTGCCAGCAGCCAAGATTGGGGCGGGAACACTGAAGCTTTCTTT.

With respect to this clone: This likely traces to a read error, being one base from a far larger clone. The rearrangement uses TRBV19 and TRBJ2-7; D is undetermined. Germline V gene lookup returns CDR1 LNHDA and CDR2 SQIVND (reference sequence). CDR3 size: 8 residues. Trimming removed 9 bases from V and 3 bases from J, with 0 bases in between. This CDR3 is CASYEQYF. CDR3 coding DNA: TGTGCCAGCTACGAGCAGTACTTC.

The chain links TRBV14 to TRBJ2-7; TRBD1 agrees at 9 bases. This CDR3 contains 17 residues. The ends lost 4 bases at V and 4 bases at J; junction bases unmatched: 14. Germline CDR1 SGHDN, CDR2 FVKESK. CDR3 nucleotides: TGTGCCAGCAGCCCTCTGTTCGGGACAGGGTCATTATACGAGCAGTACTTC. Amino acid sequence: CASSPLFGTGSLYEQYF.

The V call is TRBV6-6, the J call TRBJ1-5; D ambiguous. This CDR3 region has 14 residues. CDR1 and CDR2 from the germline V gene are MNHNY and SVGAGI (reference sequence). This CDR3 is CATTGDPLGGSQHF. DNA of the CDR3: TGTGCTACGACGGGCGACCCATTGGGCGGGTCCCAGCATTTT.

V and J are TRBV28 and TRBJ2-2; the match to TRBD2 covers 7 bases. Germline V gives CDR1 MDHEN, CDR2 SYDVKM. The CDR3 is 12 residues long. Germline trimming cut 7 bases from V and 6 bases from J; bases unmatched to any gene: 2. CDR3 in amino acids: CASTSGAGELFF. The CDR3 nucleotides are TGTGCCAGCACTAGCGGCGCCGGGGAGCTGTTTTTT.

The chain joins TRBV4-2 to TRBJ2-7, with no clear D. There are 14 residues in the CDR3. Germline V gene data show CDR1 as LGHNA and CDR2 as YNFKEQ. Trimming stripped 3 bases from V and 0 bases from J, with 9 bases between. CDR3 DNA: TGTGCCAGCAGCCACACCGGAGACTCCTACGAGCAGTACTTC. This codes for CASSHTGDSYEQYF.

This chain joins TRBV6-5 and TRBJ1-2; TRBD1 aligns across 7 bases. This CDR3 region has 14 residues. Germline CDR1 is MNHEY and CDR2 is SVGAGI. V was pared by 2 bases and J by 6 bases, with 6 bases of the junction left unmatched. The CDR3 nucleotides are TGTGCCAGCAGTTACGCTTCGACAGGGAATGGCTACACCTTC. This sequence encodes CASSYASTGNGYTF.

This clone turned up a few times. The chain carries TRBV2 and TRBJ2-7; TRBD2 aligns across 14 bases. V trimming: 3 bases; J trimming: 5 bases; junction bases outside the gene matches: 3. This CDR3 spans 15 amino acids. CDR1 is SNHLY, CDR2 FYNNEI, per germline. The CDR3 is CASSETSGGGNEQYF. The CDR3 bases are TGTGCCAGCAGTGAGACTAGCGGGGGGGGAAACGAGCAGTACTTC.

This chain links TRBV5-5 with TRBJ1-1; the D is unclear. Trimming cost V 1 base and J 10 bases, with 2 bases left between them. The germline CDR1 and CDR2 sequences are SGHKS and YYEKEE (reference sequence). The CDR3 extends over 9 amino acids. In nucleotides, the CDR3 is TGTGCCAGCAGCTTGTCAGCTTTCTTT. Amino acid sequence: CASSLSAFF.

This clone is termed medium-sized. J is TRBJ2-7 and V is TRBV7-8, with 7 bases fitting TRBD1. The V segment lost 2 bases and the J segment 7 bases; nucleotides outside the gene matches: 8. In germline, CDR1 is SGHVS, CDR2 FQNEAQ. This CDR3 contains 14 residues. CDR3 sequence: CASSLRTGREEQYF. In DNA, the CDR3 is TGTGCCAGCAGCTTACGGACAGGACGAGAGGAGCAGTACTTC.

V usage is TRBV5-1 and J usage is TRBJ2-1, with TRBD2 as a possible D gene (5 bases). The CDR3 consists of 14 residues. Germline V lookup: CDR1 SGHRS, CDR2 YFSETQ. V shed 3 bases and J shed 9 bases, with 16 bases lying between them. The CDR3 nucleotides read TGCGCCAGCAGCTCGGACGGGGTTGCGCGTGAGCAGTTCTTC. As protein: CASSSDGVAREQFF.

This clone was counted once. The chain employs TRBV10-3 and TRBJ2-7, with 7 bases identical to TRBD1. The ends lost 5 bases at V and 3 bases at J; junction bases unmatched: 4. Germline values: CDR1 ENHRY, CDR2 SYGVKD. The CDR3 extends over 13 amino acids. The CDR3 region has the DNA TGTGCCATCAGTCCCGGGACAGACTACGAGCAGTACTTC. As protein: CAISPGTDYEQYF.